This TCR beta chain was sequenced for a study of T-cell reconstitution after alpha-beta-depleted transplantation in children (TCRdb year 2016). With regard to the full study: The study quantitatively tracked T-cell immune reconstitution after TCRalphabeta/CD19-depleted allogeneic hematopoietic cell transplantation in children using TCR repertoire profiling.

Library method: PCR. Sequencing instrument: Illumina HiSeq 2500. TCR libraries were prepared with molecular barcoding, using unique molecular identifiers to normalize TCRbeta repertoire quantification. TCRdb reprocessed the public reads (quality trimming at Q25 with fastp, clone calling with MiXCR) and kept in-frame beta chains. Here each entry gathers all rows of one CDR3 protein and keeps the most common genes and DNA. Here the sample has some 120,000 distinct CDR3 sequences; 8% to 10% occur a single time. The ten largest account for about 25% of the sample. The treatment or condition tag for this specimen amounts to: allogeneic hematopoietic cell transplantation with graft depleted of TCRalphabeta T cells and CD19 B cells. TCRalphabeta/CD19-depleted allogeneic hematopoietic cell grafts were given to the transplant recipients, all of whom were children. Here is what the overall study found, with its caveats: Apparently early alphabetaT-cell count recovery about two months after transplant reportedly relied on only several hundred rapidly expanded clones derived from non-depleted graft cells. The frequencies of hyperexpanded clones fell over the following months, and after one year, T-cell counts and TCRbeta diversity were mostly attributed to newly produced T cells. The high TCRbeta diversity at day 60 in some patients was ascribed to recipient T cells and intrathymic progenitors that had survived conditioning.

Deletion took 3 bases off V and 6 bases off J, with a span of 10 bases between the germline ends. Taken from cysteine to phenylalanine, the CDR3 has 13 residues. Only the CDR3 region is kept as DNA, spanning 39 bases read in frame from base 1. Sequences LNHDA (CDR1) and SQIVND (CDR2) are obtained from the germline V gene (reference sequence). Notes on this clonotype: Its antigen is unknown. Qualities for individual bases were not recorded, and no much larger clone is one base off.

Sequences were derived from PBMCs, mostly from graft donor cells, sampled 180 days after TCRalphabeta/CD19-depleted stem cell transplant. This chain joins TRBV19 to TRBJ2-3, with the identity of the D gene unclear. The clonotype was recovered from a girl in the first two years of life who had a stem cell transplant for combined immunodeficiency, so the T cells may come from the graft donor. The CDR3 here reads CASSIVWVDTQYF. The DNA sequence follows: TGTGCCAGTAGTATTGTCTGGGTGGATACGCAGTATTTT.